This TCR beta chain was obtained from a study of lymphopenia after photon versus proton radiotherapy. Study-wide points: Photon-treated patients lost naive T cells and TCR diversity; proton-treated stayed stable. After lymphocyte nadir, photon-treated repertoires showed oligoclonal expansion, especially CD8+ Temra. A bigger post-nadir fall in TCR diversity correlated inversely with survival time in deceased patients.

The data were produced by immunoSEQ multiplex PCR, yet TCRdb's version contains in-frame clones alone and is incomplete. The sample shows approximately 170,000 clones, 75% to 90% of them seen only once. V was trimmed by 10 bases and J by 9 bases, leaving 22 bases between them. Germline values: CDR1 SGHDT, CDR2 YYEEEE. The CDR3 consists of 13 residues. As concerns this clone: As yet, its antigen is unknown.

This chain links TRBV5-6 with TRBJ2-5; possibly TRBD2 for D (7 bases). The clonotype comes from a man over 45 with gastric cancer. The sample here was peripheral blood, taken from a patient treated with photon-based radiotherapy. The DNA for the CDR3 is TGTGCCTGCTCAAAGAGGGGGGGTCTGGCCCAGTACTTC. Protein: CACSKRGGLAQYF.